Listed below are T cell receptor beta chains from one sample, sequenced in a study of beta chain features in type 1 diabetes. Here immunoSEQ multiplex PCR was the method, and the copy in TCRdb shows in-frame clones only, minus some. In the table there are a few hundred thousand clones, 16% of which are singletons. The material sequenced was naive CD4+ T cells from blood. These receptors originate from a young man with type 1 diabetes. CDR3s include the opening cysteine and the closing phenylalanine or tryptophan. A D gene is named only where the DNA matches it firmly. Rows may omit the clone size; those that give it use once, few, many or a size class.

clone size,J gene,V gene,D gene,CDR3 DNA,CDR3 protein
.,TRBJ2-3,TRBV25-1,TRBD1,TGTGCCAGCAGTGACCCCGGGACAGTTGATACGCAGTATTTT,CASSDPGTVDTQYF
few,TRBJ2-5,TRBV30,.,TGTGCCTGGGGGACTGGGGAGGCCCAGTACTTC,CAWGTGEAQYF
few,TRBJ1-4,TRBV29-1,.,TGCAGCGTTTGGGACGCGGGAGGCAATGAAAAACTGTTTTTT,CSVWDAGGNEKLFF
.,TRBJ2-6,TRBV29-1,.,TGCAGCGTCGCGGGGGGACAGAGCTCTGGGGCCAACGTCCTGACTTTC,CSVAGGQSSGANVLTF
few,TRBJ2-7,TRBV28,TRBD2,TGTGCCAGCAGCGGGCCCAGCGGGAGTGGGTACGAGCAGTACTTC,CASSGPSGSGYEQYF
.,TRBJ1-1,TRBV29-1,.,TGCAGCGTTGGGGCAGTGAACACTGAAGCTTTCTTT,CSVGAVNTEAFF
.,TRBJ2-1,TRBV28,TRBD2,TGTGCCAGCAGTTTATTAGGACTAGCGGGTCATGAGCAGTTCTTC,CASSLLGLAGHEQFF
.,TRBJ1-2,TRBV5-4,TRBD1,TGTGCCAGCAGCACACGGACAGGGGGGCCCTATGGCTACACCTTC,CASSTRTGGPYGYTF
few,TRBJ2-7,TRBV6-6,.,TGTGCCAGCAGTTCCGCCGGGCCCCACTACGAGCAGTACTTC,CASSSAGPHYEQYF
.,TRBJ2-5,TRBV29-1,.,TGCAGCGTTGCGGTGACGGTACAAGAGACCCAGTACTTC,CSVAVTVQETQYF
.,TRBJ2-3,TRBV2,TRBD2,TGTGCCACCCAAAGTACTAGCGGGACAGCAGATACGCAGTATTTT,CATQSTSGTADTQYF
few,TRBJ2-2,TRBV28,TRBD1,TGTGCCAGCAGTTTTCTGGACAGGGGGACCGGGGAGCTGTTTTTT,CASSFLDRGTGELFF
few,TRBJ2-4,TRBV6-5,.,TGTGCCAGCAGTTACTCGAACAGTCTAGCCAAAAACATTCAGTACTTC,CASSYSNSLAKNIQYF
.,TRBJ2-1,TRBV4-1,TRBD2,TGCGCCAGCAGCCAAGCCATGGCTAGCGGGAGGGAGTACGCCTACAATGAGCAGTTCTTC,CASSQAMASGREYAYNEQFF
.,TRBJ2-1,TRBV9,TRBD2,TGTGCCAGCAGCGTAGTAAGCGGGAACAATGAGCAGTTCTTC,CASSVVSGNNEQFF
few,TRBJ2-5,TRBV27,TRBD1,TGTGCCAGCAATCGATTCCCGGGACAGGGGGCAGGGGAGACCCAGTACTTC,CASNRFPGQGAGETQYF
few,TRBJ2-5,TRBV7-2,.,TGTGCCAGCAGCCCGGGGGAGACCCAGTACTTC,CASSPGETQYF
.,TRBJ1-5,TRBV7-2,TRBD1,TGTGCCAGCAGCTTCGGGACAGCTCAGCCCCAGCATTTT,CASSFGTAQPQHF
.,TRBJ2-5,TRBV30,.,TGTGCCTGGAGTGGATCAATTATGGGGGCGACCCAGTACTTC,CAWSGSIMGATQYF
few,TRBJ2-2,TRBV29-1,.,TGCAGCGTGCCATTTGGGTCAGCCAACACCGGGGAGCTGTTTTTT,CSVPFGSANTGELFF
.,TRBJ2-7,TRBV14,TRBD1,TGTGCCAGCAGCCACCGGACAGGGGAGGTCTACGAGCAGTACTTC,CASSHRTGEVYEQYF
few,TRBJ2-7,TRBV14,TRBD2,TGTGCCAGCAGCCGGTACGGGGGACTAGGGGTCTACGAGCAGTACTTC,CASSRYGGLGVYEQYF
many,TRBJ2-5,TRBV30,.,TGTGCCTGGAGTGTCGGAGGGGAGACCCAGTACTTC,CAWSVGGETQYF
.,TRBJ2-3,TRBV25-1,.,TGTGCCAGCCGATCGTCCTCTAGGTTTACGCAGTATTTT,CASRSSSRFTQYF
few,TRBJ2-4,TRBV7-2,TRBD1,TGTGCCAGCAGCGCCGCGACAGGGAACATTCAGTACTTC,CASSAATGNIQYF